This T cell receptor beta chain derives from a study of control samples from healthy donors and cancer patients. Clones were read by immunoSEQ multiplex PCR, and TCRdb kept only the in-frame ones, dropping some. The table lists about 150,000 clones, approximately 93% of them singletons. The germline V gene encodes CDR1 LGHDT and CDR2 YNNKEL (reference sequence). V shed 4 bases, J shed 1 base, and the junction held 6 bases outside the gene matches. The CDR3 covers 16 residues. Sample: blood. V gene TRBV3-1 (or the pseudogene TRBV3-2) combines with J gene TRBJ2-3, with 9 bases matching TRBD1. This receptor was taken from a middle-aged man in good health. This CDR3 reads CASSRETGGGTDTQYF. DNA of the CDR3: TGTGCCAGCAGCCGGGAGACAGGGGGGGGCACAGATACGCAGTATTTT.